The clone carrying this TCR beta chain was observed many times. The target antigen is unknown. This sample was included in a study of early T cells in non-severe SARS-CoV-2 infection. Study in general: With bulk RNA from unsorted whole blood as input, sequencing yielded unpaired chains. Study-wide results and limits: Matching results from VDJdb favored anti-spike CD8 responses, leaving private and CD4 specificities undetected.

Individual cDNA molecules each received unique molecular identifiers attached to them. TCRdb redid the calling of the 5' RACE reads with MiXCR, one entry per CDR3 protein. The sample yields over 60,000 distinct CDR3 sequences, around 11% seen once. The TCR was taken from an adult who was a healthcare worker with PCR-confirmed SARS-CoV-2 infection or an uninfected control (not recorded which). Sequences were derived from whole blood, sampled at baseline.

The CDR3 is CSVAGSGADGYTF. In DNA form, the CDR3 reads TGCAGCGTTGCGGGGTCCGGCGCAGATGGCTACACCTTC. The chain employs TRBV29-1 and TRBJ1-2; no definite D call. There are 13 residues in the CDR3. V was trimmed by 4 bases and J by 6 bases, leaving 15 bases between them. Germline V gene lookup returns CDR1 SQVTM and CDR2 ANQGSEA. The full variable domain, with the rest looked up from reference TRBV29-1 and TRBJ1-2, is SAVISQKPSRDICQRGTSLTIQCQVDSQVTMMFWYRQQPGQSLTLIATANQGSEATYESGFVIDKFPISRPNLTFSTLTVSNMSPEDSSIYLCSVAGSGADGYTFGSGTRLTVV.